The entry below gives a single TCR beta chain sequence along with its context. The antigen is unknown. This record belongs to a study of beta chain features in type 1 diabetes. Study-level points and caveats: Researchers report that Type 1 diabetes patients had moderately but significantly shorter TCRB CDR3s across all four CD4+ subsets.

Investigators reverse transcribed all isolated RNA, so they sequenced expressed TCRB transcripts. Generated by immunoSEQ multiplex PCR, the TCRdb table keeps only in-frame clones and is missing some. Of under 300,000 clones in the sample, roughly 22% were seen once. Germline V CDR1 and CDR2: MNHEY, SVGAGI. CDR3 length equals 14 residues. Trimming stripped 4 bases from V and 7 bases from J, with 16 bases between. This chain links TRBV6-5 with TRBJ2-5; D possibly corresponds to TRBD1 (5 bases). The sequenced sample consisted of naive CD4+ T cells from blood. The receptor comes from a woman between 35 and 50 years old with type 1 diabetes. The CDR3, as DNA: TGTGCCAGCAGTTCCTCCAGGGCCTCCGGGACCCAGTACTTC. Amino acid sequence: CASSSSRASGTQYF.